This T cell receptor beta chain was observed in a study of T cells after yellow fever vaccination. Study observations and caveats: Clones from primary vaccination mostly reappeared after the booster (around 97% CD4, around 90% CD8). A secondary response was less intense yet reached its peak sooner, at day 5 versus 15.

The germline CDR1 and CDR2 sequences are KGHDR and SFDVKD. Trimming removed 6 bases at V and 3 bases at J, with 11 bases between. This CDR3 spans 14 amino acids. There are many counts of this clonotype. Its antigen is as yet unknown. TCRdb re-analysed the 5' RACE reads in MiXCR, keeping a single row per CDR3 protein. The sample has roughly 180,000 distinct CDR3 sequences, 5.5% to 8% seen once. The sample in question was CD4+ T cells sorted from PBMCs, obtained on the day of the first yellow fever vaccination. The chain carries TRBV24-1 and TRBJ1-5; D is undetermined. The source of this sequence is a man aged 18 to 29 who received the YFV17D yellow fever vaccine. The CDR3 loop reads CATSTGWNNQPQHF. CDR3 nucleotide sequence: TGTGCCACCAGTACGGGGTGGAACAATCAGCCCCAGCATTTT.